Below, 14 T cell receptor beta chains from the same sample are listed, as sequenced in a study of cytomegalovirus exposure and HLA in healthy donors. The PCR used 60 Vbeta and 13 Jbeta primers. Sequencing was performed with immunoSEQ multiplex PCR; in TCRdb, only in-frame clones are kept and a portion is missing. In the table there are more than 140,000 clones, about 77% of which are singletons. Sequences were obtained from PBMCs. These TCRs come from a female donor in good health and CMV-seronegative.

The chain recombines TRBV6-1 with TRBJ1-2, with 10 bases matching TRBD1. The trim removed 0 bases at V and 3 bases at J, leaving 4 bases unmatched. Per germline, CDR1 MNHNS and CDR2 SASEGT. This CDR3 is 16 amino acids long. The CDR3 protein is CASSEASGQGYYGYTF. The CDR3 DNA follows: TGTGCCAGCAGTGAAGCGTCGGGACAGGGGTACTATGGCTACACCTTC.

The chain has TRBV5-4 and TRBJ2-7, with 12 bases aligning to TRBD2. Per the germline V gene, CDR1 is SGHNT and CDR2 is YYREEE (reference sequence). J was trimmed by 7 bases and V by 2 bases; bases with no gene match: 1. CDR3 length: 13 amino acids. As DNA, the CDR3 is TGTGCCAGCAGCTTTGGGACTAGCGGGGAGCAGTACTTC. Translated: CASSFGTSGEQYF.

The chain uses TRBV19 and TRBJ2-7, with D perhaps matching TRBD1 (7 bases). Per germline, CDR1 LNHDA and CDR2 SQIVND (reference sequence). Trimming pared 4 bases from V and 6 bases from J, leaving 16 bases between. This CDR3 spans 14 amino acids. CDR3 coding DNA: TGTGCCAGTAGTACGGTAGGAGGGGGCAGCGAGCAGTACTTC. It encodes CASSTVGGGSEQYF.

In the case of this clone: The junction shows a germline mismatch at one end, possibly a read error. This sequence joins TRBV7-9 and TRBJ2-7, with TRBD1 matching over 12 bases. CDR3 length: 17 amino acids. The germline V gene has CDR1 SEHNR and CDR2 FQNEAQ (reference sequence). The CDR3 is CSSSPSTSGTGGREQYF. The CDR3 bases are TGTTCCAGCAGCCCGAGTACTAGCGGGACAGGGGGCCGTGAGCAGTACTTC.

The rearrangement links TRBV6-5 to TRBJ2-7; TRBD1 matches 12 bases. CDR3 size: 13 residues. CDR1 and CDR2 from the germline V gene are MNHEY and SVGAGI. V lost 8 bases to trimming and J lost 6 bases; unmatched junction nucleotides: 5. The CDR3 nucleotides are TGTGCCAGCCAGGGGGACAGGGGGCGCGAGCAGTACTTC. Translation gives CASQGDRGREQYF.

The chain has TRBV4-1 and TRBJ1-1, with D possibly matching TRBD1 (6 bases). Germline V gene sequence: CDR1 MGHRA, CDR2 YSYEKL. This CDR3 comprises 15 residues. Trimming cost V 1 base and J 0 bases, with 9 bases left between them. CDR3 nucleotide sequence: TGCGCCAGCAGCCAAGCCGGACAGATGAACACTGAAGCTTTCTTT. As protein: CASSQAGQMNTEAFF.

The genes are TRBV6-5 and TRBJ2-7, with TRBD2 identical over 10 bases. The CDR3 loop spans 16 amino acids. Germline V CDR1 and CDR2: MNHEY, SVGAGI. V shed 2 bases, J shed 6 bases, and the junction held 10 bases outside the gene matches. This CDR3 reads CASSYGIAGGVVEQYF. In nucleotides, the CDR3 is TGTGCCAGCAGTTACGGGATAGCGGGAGGTGTAGTCGAGCAGTACTTC.

DNA for the CDR3: TGTGCCAGCGCACTGACGAACACCGGGGAGCTGTTTTTT. This translates into CASALTNTGELFF. V is TRBV25-1 and J is TRBJ2-2; D gene uncertain. Per the germline V gene, CDR1 is MGHDK and CDR2 is SYGVNS. V lost 8 bases and J lost 0, with 7 bases in between. The CDR3 is 13 amino acids.

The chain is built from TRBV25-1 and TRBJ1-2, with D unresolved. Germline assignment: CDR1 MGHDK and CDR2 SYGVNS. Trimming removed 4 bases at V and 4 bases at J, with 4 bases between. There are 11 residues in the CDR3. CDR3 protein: CASSGGYGYTF. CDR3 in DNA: TGTGCCAGCAGTGGAGGCTATGGCTACACCTTC.

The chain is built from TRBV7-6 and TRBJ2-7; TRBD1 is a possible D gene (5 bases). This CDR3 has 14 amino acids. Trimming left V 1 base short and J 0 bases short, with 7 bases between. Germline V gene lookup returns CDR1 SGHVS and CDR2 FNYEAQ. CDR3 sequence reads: CASSLEQDSYEQYF. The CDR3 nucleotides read TGTGCCAGCAGCTTAGAACAGGACTCCTACGAGCAGTACTTC.

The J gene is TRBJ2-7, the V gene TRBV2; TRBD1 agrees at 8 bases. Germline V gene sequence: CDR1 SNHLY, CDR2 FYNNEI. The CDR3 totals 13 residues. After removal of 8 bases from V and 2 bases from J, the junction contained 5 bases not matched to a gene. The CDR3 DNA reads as TGTGCCAGCGGGGACAGGCCAGCCTACGAGCAGTACTTC. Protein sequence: CASGDRPAYEQYF.

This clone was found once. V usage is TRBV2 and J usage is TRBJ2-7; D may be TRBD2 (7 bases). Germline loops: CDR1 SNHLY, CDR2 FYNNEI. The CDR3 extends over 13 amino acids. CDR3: CAIGGGEAYEQYF. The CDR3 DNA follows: TGTGCAATCGGAGGGGGGGAGGCTTACGAGCAGTACTTC. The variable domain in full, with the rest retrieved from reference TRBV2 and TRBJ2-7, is EPEVTQTPSHQVTQMGQEVILRCVPISNHLYFYWYRQILGQKVEFLVSFYNNEISEKSEIFDDQFSVERPDGSNFTLKIRSTKLEDSAMYFCAIGGGEAYEQYFGPGTRLTVT.

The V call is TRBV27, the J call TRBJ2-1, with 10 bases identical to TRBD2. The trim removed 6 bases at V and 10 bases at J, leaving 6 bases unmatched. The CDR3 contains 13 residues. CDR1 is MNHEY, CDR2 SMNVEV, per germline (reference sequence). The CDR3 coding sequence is TGTGCCAGCAGGCTAGCGGGAGTACGGGAGCAGTTCTTC. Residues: CASRLAGVREQFF.

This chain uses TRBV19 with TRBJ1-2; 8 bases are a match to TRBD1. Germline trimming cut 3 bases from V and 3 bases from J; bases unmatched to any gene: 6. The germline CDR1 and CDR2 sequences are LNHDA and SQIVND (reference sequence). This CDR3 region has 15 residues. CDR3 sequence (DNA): TGTGCCAGTAGTATCGCCAGGGGGCGCGACTATGGCTACACCTTC. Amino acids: CASSIARGRDYGYTF.